The 30 T cell receptor beta chains below come from one sample, sequenced in a study of response to subunit inactivated influenza vaccine. Using its own MiXCR run on the RT-PCR reads, TCRdb lists one record per CDR3 protein. The table shows approximately 530,000 distinct CDR3 sequences, with about 8% occurring only once. The sequenced sample was PBMCs from blood, obtained less than 30 months after vaccination. The source of these receptors is a man between 50 and 69 years old who received an inactivated influenza vaccine.

There are many counts of this clonotype. Sequence at one end of the junction differs from germline and may be a read error. J is TRBJ2-7 and V is TRBV12-3 or TRBV12-4, with D possibly being TRBD1 (5 bases). The CDR3 runs to 14 residues. The CDR3 region is CASSLSTGSHEQYF. The CDR3 nucleotides read TGTGCCAGCAGTTTGAGCACAGGCTCCCACGAGCAGTACTTC.

The chain links TRBV15 to TRBJ2-1; 10 bases align to TRBD2. The germline V gene has CDR1 LNHNV and CDR2 YYDKDF (reference sequence). J gave up 8 bases and V 5 bases, and 15 bases lay outside the gene matches. The CDR3 loop spans 17 amino acids. The DNA of the CDR3 is TGTGCCACCAGCGGTCTCCTAGCGGGGGTCCACGGGGATGAGCAGTTCTTC. The encoded protein is CATSGLLAGVHGDEQFF.

V and J are TRBV28 and TRBJ1-5; D unclear. The CDR3 loop spans 16 amino acids. V was pared by 3 bases and J by 0 bases, with 12 bases between. From germline, CDR1 is MDHEN and CDR2 SYDVKM. The CDR3 bases are TGTGCCAGCAGTTTTGGGTTTTCGTATAGCAATCAGCCCCAGCATTTT. Encoded protein: CASSFGFSYSNQPQHF.

This clonotype was recorded a few times. The gene calls are TRBV7-2 and TRBJ2-7, with TRBD2 identical over 15 bases. The junction had 8 bases not matched to a gene; V was cut back by 5 bases and J by 3 bases. The CDR3 covers 17 residues. CDR1 and CDR2 (germline): SGHTA, FQGNSA. The CDR3 protein is CASSLRTSGGAVYEQYF. CDR3 sequence (DNA): TGTGCCAGCAGCCTAAGGACTAGCGGGGGGGCCGTCTACGAGCAGTACTTC.

The chain joins TRBV20-1 to TRBJ2-1, with TRBD2 matching over 9 bases. Trimming cost V 1 base and J 0 bases; bases outside gene matches: 13. Germline-derived CDR1 and CDR2 are DFQATT and SNEGSKA (reference sequence). CDR3 length equals 19 residues. The CDR3 DNA reads as TGCAGTGCTAGAGCCCCGGCGGGGGAGCGGGAGGCCTCCTACAATGAGCAGTTCTTC. Translation gives CSARAPAGEREASYNEQFF.

The sample holds many counts of this clonotype. This chain connects TRBV4-2 to TRBJ2-7, with a weak D call TRBD1 (6 bases). Per the germline V gene, CDR1 is LGHNA and CDR2 is YNFKEQ. The CDR3 is 14 amino acids. The V end lost 0 bases, the J end lost 5 bases, and 11 bases lay between the germline ends. The CDR3 DNA reads as TGTGCCAGCAGCCAAGAGGCAGGGGCCAACGAGCAGTACTTC. This codes for CASSQEAGANEQYF.

This clonotype was seen a handful of times. The DNA for the CDR3 is TGCAGTGCTACCCCCCTGGCAGATCAGTACTTC. As protein: CSATPLADQYF. The chain uses TRBV20-1 and TRBJ2-4; D remains unclear. V shed 4 bases and J shed 12 bases, with 13 bases lying between them. Germline V lookup: CDR1 DFQATT, CDR2 SNEGSKA (reference sequence). The CDR3 spans 11 residues.

This clonotype was picked up a small number of times. The chain is built from TRBV12-3 or TRBV12-4 and TRBJ1-5, with 7 bases matching TRBD1. The CDR3 consists of 19 residues. Trimming cost V 8 bases and J 0 bases; bases outside gene matches: 19. The DNA of the CDR3 is TGTGCCAGCGCCTCCAGGAACAGGGGACTTCTTTATAGCAATCAGCCCCAGCATTTT. This gives the protein CASASRNRGLLYSNQPQHF.

The V call is TRBV28, the J call TRBJ1-2; the D is unclear. The CDR3 is made up of 12 amino acids. Germline V gene lookup returns CDR1 MDHEN and CDR2 SYDVKM. V was shortened by 6 bases and J by 3 bases, with 8 bases between the two germline ends. CDR3 sequence: CASSPVDYGYTF. CDR3 DNA: TGTGCCAGCAGCCCCGTTGACTATGGCTACACCTTC.

The chain employs TRBV27 and TRBJ2-3; TRBD2 matches 14 bases. CDR3 length: 15 amino acids. Germline CDR1 reads MNHEY; CDR2 reads SMNVEV (reference sequence). Trimming at V came to 10 bases and at J to 4 bases, leaving 7 bases not matched to a gene. As DNA, the CDR3 is TGTGCCACCACGACTAGCGGGGGGGCACCAGATACGCAGTATTTT. It is translated as CATTTSGGAPDTQYF.

In its sample, this clonotype was seen many times. The V gene is TRBV20-1, the J gene TRBJ2-7; 7 bases match TRBD2. CDR3 size: 15 residues. V trimming: 6 bases; J trimming: 2 bases; junction bases outside the gene matches: 13. Germline V gene sequence: CDR1 DFQATT, CDR2 SNEGSKA (reference sequence). CDR3 protein: CSAPPGGRDPYEQYF. The DNA of the CDR3 is TGCAGTGCCCCGCCAGGTGGGAGGGATCCCTACGAGCAGTACTTC.

This clonotype was seen many times. This chain uses TRBV5-1 with TRBJ2-2, with D possibly matching TRBD2 (5 bases). V was pared by 5 bases and J by 0 bases, with 11 bases between. The CDR3 sequence is 15 residues long. The germline V gene has CDR1 SGHRS and CDR2 YFSETQ. The CDR3 DNA sequence: TGCGCCAGCAGATTCCCGGGGTCGAACACCGGGGAGCTGTTTTTT. Translation gives CASRFPGSNTGELFF.

This clonotype occurred a few times. The V gene is TRBV5-5, the J gene TRBJ2-7; 7 nucleotides line up with TRBD2. The germline V gene has CDR1 SGHKS and CDR2 YYEKEE (reference sequence). The CDR3 is 15 amino acids. V shed 0 bases and J 5 bases; nucleotides not matched to a gene: 8. In nucleotides, the CDR3 is TGTGCCAGCAGCTTGGCCGCGCGGGAGTCGAACGAGCAGTACTTC. Translating gives CASSLAARESNEQYF.

This clonotype was observed many times. J is TRBJ2-6 and V is TRBV11-1; D gene ambiguous. The germline V gene has CDR1 SGHAT and CDR2 FQDESV (reference sequence). V was shortened by 4 bases and J by 0 bases, with 7 bases between the two germline ends. The CDR3 totals 15 residues. The CDR3 sequence is CASSSRYSGANVLTF. The CDR3 coding sequence is TGTGCCAGCAGCTCCCGATACTCTGGGGCCAACGTCCTGACTTTC.

Turning to this clonotype: Germline is not matched at one junction end, which may reflect a read error. The CDR3 loop is CASSFDRRGGTEELFF. The CDR3, as DNA: TGTGCCAGCAGTTTTGACAGGAGGGGGGGCACCGAGGAGCTGTTTTTT. This chain uses TRBV5-4 with TRBJ2-2, with TRBD2 as a possible D gene (7 bases). This CDR3 is built from 16 residues. Germline V gives CDR1 SGHNT, CDR2 YYREEE (reference sequence).

As for this clonotype: A much more abundant neighbour one base away suggests this may be a read error. The rearrangement uses TRBV14 and TRBJ2-3; TRBD2 might be the D (5 bases). The V gene's germline CDR1 is SGHDN and CDR2 FVKESK. The CDR3 extends over 16 amino acids. The CDR3 region is CASSPGRTQHTHTQYF. CDR3 in DNA: TGTGCCAGCAGTCCAGGACGGACTCAACACACACATACGCAGTATTTT.

This clonotype was counted at least ten times. The chain recombines TRBV4-3 with TRBJ1-4, with D maybe TRBD1 (5 bases). Germline V gives CDR1 LGHNA, CDR2 YSLEER. This CDR3 comprises 12 residues. The V end lost 0 bases, the J end lost 10 bases, and 6 bases lay between the germline ends. The CDR3 coding sequence is TGCGCCAGCAGCCAAGATAGGGGAAAACTGTTTTTT. Its protein is CASSQDRGKLFF.

This chain uses TRBV7-9 with TRBJ2-3; D possibly uses TRBD1 or TRBD2 (5 bases each). Trimming removed 4 bases from V and 2 bases from J, with 16 bases in between. The CDR3 sequence is 16 residues long. Germline V CDR1 and CDR2: SEHNR, FQNEAQ (reference sequence). The CDR3 is CASSSNFGTITDTQYF. In nucleotides, the CDR3 is TGTGCCAGCAGCTCCAATTTTGGGACCATCACAGATACGCAGTATTTT.

At least ten counts were recorded for this clonotype. V and J are TRBV29-1 and TRBJ1-1; D not certain. The CDR3 is 13 amino acids. Germline-derived CDR1 and CDR2 are SQVTM and ANQGSEA. Trimming cost V 4 bases and J 1 base, with 10 bases left between them. DNA of the CDR3: TGCAGCGTTGCTGGCAGAGGGAACACTGAAGCTTTCTTT. This encodes CSVAGRGNTEAFF. Complete variable domain (other parts from reference TRBV29-1 and TRBJ1-1): SAVISQKPSRDICQRGTSLTIQCQVDSQVTMMFWYRQQPGQSLTLIATANQGSEATYESGFVIDKFPISRPNLTFSTLTVSNMSPEDSSIYLCSVAGRGNTEAFFGQGTRLTVV.

This clonotype was counted at least ten times. This rearrangement joins TRBV7-8 to TRBJ2-1, with D tentatively TRBD2 (6 bases). The germline V gene has CDR1 SGHVS and CDR2 FQNEAQ. The CDR3 sequence is 13 residues long. V dropped 6 bases and J dropped 8 bases, with 14 bases sitting between them. DNA of the CDR3: TGTGCCAGCAGTGAGCCTAGGAGGGATGAGCAGTTCTTC. Its protein is CASSEPRRDEQFF.

This clonotype turned up a few times. The chain combines TRBV20-1 with TRBJ2-3, with 7 bases that match TRBD2. Per the germline V gene, CDR1 is DFQATT and CDR2 is SNEGSKA (reference sequence). The CDR3 extends over 15 amino acids. V was pared by 4 bases and J by 1 base, with 8 bases of the junction left unmatched. The CDR3 DNA sequence: TGCAGTGCTAAGGCTGGCGGGAGTCGCACAGATACGCAGTATTTT. The encoded protein is CSAKAGGSRTDTQYF.

This sequence joins TRBV29-1 and TRBJ1-5, with D possibly TRBD1 on 5 matching bases. Germline V gives CDR1 SQVTM, CDR2 ANQGSEA. The CDR3 has 12 residues. V lost 5 bases and J 4 bases, leaving 9 bases between the germline ends. The CDR3 nucleotides read TGCAGCGTTCGGGAGGGGAATCAGCCCCAGCATTTT. Its translation: CSVREGNQPQHF.

This clonotype was seen many times. The genes are TRBV6-8 and TRBJ2-1; the match to TRBD2 covers 9 bases. CDR3 length: 16 residues. V dropped 9 bases and J dropped 6; count of bases not matched to a gene: 15. CDR1 and CDR2 from the germline V gene are MNHGY and SAAAGT. Here the CDR3 reads CASLRVAGALGNEQFF. The CDR3, as DNA: TGTGCCAGTCTCCGAGTAGCGGGAGCTCTGGGCAATGAGCAGTTCTTC.

This clonotype was seen many times. The rearrangement links TRBV3-1 to TRBJ1-5; D is undetermined. Germline CDR1 and CDR2: LGHDT and YNNKEL (reference sequence). This CDR3 has 12 amino acids. Trimming shortened V by 6 bases and J by 7 bases, and 10 bases separated the two germline ends. The CDR3 sequence: CASSSGGQPQHF. The DNA of the CDR3 is TGTGCCAGCAGTTCCGGTGGGCAGCCCCAGCATTTT.

This clonotype occurred a few times. CDR3 protein: CASRETGWYTEAFF. CDR3 DNA sequence: TGTGCCAGCAGAGAGACAGGGTGGTACACTGAAGCTTTCTTT. This rearrangement joins TRBV3-1 to TRBJ1-1, with TRBD1 identical over 7 bases. The CDR3 runs 14 residues. V was clipped by 6 bases and J by 3 bases; unmatched bases: 7. Germline V gene sequence: CDR1 LGHDT, CDR2 YNNKEL (reference sequence).

This clonotype has just a few counts. The chain employs TRBV24-1 and TRBJ2-5; D possibly corresponds to TRBD2 (6 bases). CDR1 is KGHDR, CDR2 SFDVKD, per germline. This CDR3 has 14 amino acids. V dropped 1 base and J dropped 2 bases, with 7 bases sitting between them. In DNA form, the CDR3 reads TGTGCCACCAGTGATTTCGCGGGACAAGAGACCCAGTACTTC. Residues: CATSDFAGQETQYF.

The chain has TRBV11-1 and TRBJ1-2; 8 bases line up with TRBD1. The CDR3 is 16 residues long. Unmatched junction bases numbered 10, after V lost 5 bases and J lost 2 bases. Germline loops: CDR1 SGHAT, CDR2 FQDESV (reference sequence). The CDR3 nucleotides read TGTGCCAGCAGCCATACCCGGGCAGGGGGCAACTATGGCTACACCTTC. The encoded protein is CASSHTRAGGNYGYTF.

This clonotype has only a few counts. The chain recombines TRBV7-9 with TRBJ2-3, with 8 nucleotides matching TRBD1. This CDR3 has 14 amino acids. Germline CDR1 and CDR2: SEHNR and FQNEAQ (reference sequence). Losses at the gene ends were 4 bases for V and 6 bases for J; bases not matched to a gene: 6. CDR3 nucleotide sequence: TGTGCCAGCAGCTCACAGGGGGAGATGGATACGCAGTATTTT. It yields the protein CASSSQGEMDTQYF.

This clonotype has a count of ten or more. The V gene is TRBV6-2 or TRBV6-3, the J gene TRBJ2-7, with D possibly TRBD2 on 5 matching bases. The CDR3 length is 14 residues. V was clipped by 0 bases and J by 6 bases, with 12 bases between them. Germline V gene data show CDR1 as MNHEY and CDR2 as SVGEGT. CDR3 amino acids: CASSYSSGGAEQYF. DNA for the CDR3: TGTGCCAGCAGTTACTCGAGCGGTGGAGCCGAGCAGTACTTC.

This clonotype came up a few times. This chain uses TRBV6-5 with TRBJ1-4, with unresolved D. CDR1 is MNHEY, CDR2 SVGAGI, per germline. V shed 2 bases and J shed 6 bases, with 10 bases lying between them. CDR3 size: 14 residues. CDR3 sequence reads: CASSYGVNDEKLFF. The CDR3 DNA is TGTGCCAGCAGTTACGGGGTAAACGATGAAAAACTGTTTTTT.